These 13 T cell receptor beta chains were sequenced from one sample in a study of cytomegalovirus exposure and HLA in healthy donors. This PCR relied on a set of 60 Vbeta primers and 13 Jbeta primers. Assay used: immunoSEQ multiplex PCR; TCRdb lists only in-frame clones, some missing. Of about 120,000 clones in the sample, approximately 81% were seen once. The sequencing sample was made of PBMCs. All receptors come from a woman in her 40s in good health and CMV-seronegative.

The CDR3 DNA sequence: TGTGCCAGCAGTTACTCTCAAGAACTAGCGGTGTCAGATACGCAGTATTTT. It specifies CASSYSQELAVSDTQYF. The V and J genes are TRBV6-7 and TRBJ2-3; 8 nucleotides align to TRBD2. TRBV6-7 is an ORF for which the function is uncertain. The V segment lost 0 bases and the J segment 4 bases; nucleotides outside the gene matches: 9. This CDR3 is 17 amino acids long.

The gene calls are TRBV29-1 and TRBJ2-5; TRBD1 aligns across 8 bases. This CDR3 has 14 residues. Germline assignment: CDR1 SQVTM and CDR2 ANQGSEA. V lost 0 bases, J lost 6 bases, and 6 bases stayed unmatched. CDR3 amino acids: CSVEDTRGRKTQYF. CDR3 sequence (DNA): TGCAGCGTTGAAGATACCAGGGGGCGAAAGACCCAGTACTTC.

This clone appeared a single time. This sequence joins TRBV5-1 and TRBJ2-2, with 9 bases identical to TRBD2. The CDR3 sequence is 16 residues long. V lost 4 bases, J lost 0 bases, and 4 bases stayed unmatched. The V gene's germline CDR1 is SGHRS and CDR2 YFSETQ. Here the CDR3 reads CASSASSGTNTGELFF. The CDR3 DNA sequence: TGCGCCAGCAGCGCGTCTAGCGGGACGAACACCGGGGAGCTGTTTTTT.

CDR3 sequence (DNA): TGTGCCATCAGTGCTACAGGGTCTGGAAACACCATATATTTT. Amino acids: CAISATGSGNTIYF. The V call is TRBV10-3, the J call TRBJ1-3; tentatively, D is TRBD1 (6 bases). The CDR3 sequence is 14 residues long. V shed 4 bases and J shed 1 base, with 8 bases lying between them. Germline V gives CDR1 ENHRY, CDR2 SYGVKD.

This clone was counted only a few times. The chain uses TRBV6-1 and TRBJ2-7, with 7 bases matching TRBD1. CDR3 length equals 13 residues. V shed 8 bases, J shed 3 bases, and the junction held 7 bases outside the gene matches. Germline lookup yields CDR1 MNHNS and CDR2 SASEGT. CDR3 in DNA: TGTGCCAGCGAGGGGACAGAAAGCTACGAGCAGTACTTC. It translates to CASEGTESYEQYF.

The chain couples TRBV5-1 to TRBJ2-3; 9 nucleotides align to TRBD2. The CDR3 contains 13 residues. In germline, CDR1 is SGHRS, CDR2 YFSETQ. The CDR3: CAVGSGGPDTQYF. The CDR3 coding sequence is TGCGCGGTGGGTAGCGGGGGCCCAGATACGCAGTATTTT.

The rearrangement joins TRBV5-6 to TRBJ1-2, with TRBD1 matching 11 bases. This CDR3 region has 16 residues. J was trimmed by 0 bases and V by 2 bases; bases with no gene match: 3. Germline assignment: CDR1 SGHDT and CDR2 YYEEEE. CDR3 region: CASSFLDRGPNYGYTF. DNA for the CDR3: TGTGCCAGCAGCTTCTTGGACAGGGGGCCTAACTATGGCTACACCTTC.

The chain couples TRBV4-1 to TRBJ1-4; the match to TRBD1 covers 11 bases. J was trimmed by 0 bases and V by 0 bases; bases with no gene match: 9. The CDR3 loop spans 20 amino acids. CDR1 MGHRA and CDR2 YSYEKL come from the germline V gene. CDR3 protein: CASSQDTDRGRGATNEKLFF. The CDR3 region has the DNA TGCGCCAGCAGCCAAGATACGGACAGGGGGCGCGGGGCAACTAATGAAAAACTGTTTTTT.

The table lists this clone with a count of one. The chain is built from TRBV19 and TRBJ2-7; 12 positions agree with TRBD2. Germline V gene sequence: CDR1 LNHDA, CDR2 SQIVND (reference sequence). V lost 6 bases and J lost 7; bases outside the gene matches: 7. This CDR3 comprises 14 residues. DNA for the CDR3: TGTGCCAGTAGGACTAGCGGGGGAGGTAGAGAGCAGTACTTC. Translation: CASRTSGGGREQYF.

The J gene is TRBJ2-3, the V gene TRBV12-5, with D perhaps TRBD1 (5 bases). Trimming stripped 0 bases from V and 6 bases from J, with 10 bases between. The CDR3 covers 14 residues. In germline, CDR1 is LGHNT, CDR2 FRNRAP. CDR3 amino acids: CASGLVEKGDTQYF. Here the CDR3 DNA reads TGTGCTAGTGGTTTGGTAGAAAAGGGGGATACGCAGTATTTT. Together with reference TRBV12-5 and TRBJ2-3, the CDR3 gives the full variable domain: DARVTQTPRHKVTEMGQEVTMRCQPILGHNTVFWYRQTMMQGLELLAYFRNRAPLDDSGMPKDRFSAEMPDATLATLKIQPSEPRDSAVYFCASGLVEKGDTQYFGPGTRLTVL.

The chain recombines TRBV19 with TRBJ1-2; D might be TRBD1 (6 bases). The CDR3 runs 15 residues. CDR1 is LNHDA, CDR2 SQIVND, per germline (reference sequence). With 4 bases removed from V and 9 bases from J, the gap between germline ends came to 21 bases. CDR3 bases: TGTGCCAGTAGTAGGACCGGACAGTTCGGTGATCGCTACACCTTC. Translating it yields CASSRTGQFGDRYTF.

This chain uses TRBV6-4 with TRBJ2-6, with 7 positions matching TRBD1. Trimming at V came to 3 bases and at J to 4 bases, leaving 0 bases not matched to a gene. The germline gives CDR1 MRHNA, CDR2 SNTAGT. CDR3 length: 14 amino acids. The DNA of the CDR3 is TGTGCCAGCAGTGAACAGGGGGGGGCCAACGTCCTGACTTTC. It encodes CASSEQGGANVLTF.

This chain links TRBV6-5 with TRBJ2-5, with D perhaps matching TRBD1 (7 bases). V was trimmed by 0 bases and J by 6 bases, leaving 14 bases between them. The CDR3 length is 15 residues. Germline V lookup: CDR1 MNHEY, CDR2 SVGAGI. CDR3 DNA: TGTGCCAGCAGTTACTCGGAGGGGGCGGGGAAGACCCAGTACTTC. Protein: CASSYSEGAGKTQYF.